The 29 T cell receptor beta chains reported below all come from one sample, sequenced in a study of blood T cell repertoires in COVID-19. Using immunoSEQ multiplex PCR, the repertoire was profiled, and TCRdb retains in-frame clones only, with some absent. This table holds about 36,000 clones, approximately 90% found once. The material sequenced was peripheral blood. The receptors were gathered from a human donor in a cohort sampled during active COVID-19.

The J gene is TRBJ2-7, the V gene TRBV28; D is perhaps TRBD2 (5 bases). CDR3 length equals 18 residues. Between the trimmed V and J ends, which lost 2 bases and 6 bases, there was a span of 26 bases. Germline V gene lookup returns CDR1 MDHEN and CDR2 SYDVKM. CDR3 nucleotides: TGTGCCAGCAGTTTAATAGGGTTTAGTCGGGGAAAAGCTGGCGAGCAGTACTTC. This sequence encodes CASSLIGFSRGKAGEQYF.

CDR3 nucleotide sequence: TGTGCCTGGGAGTATGGGGCCAGCACTGAAGCTTTCTTT. Residues: CAWEYGASTEAFF. The chain has TRBV30 and TRBJ1-1; the D gene is possibly TRBD1 (5 bases). This CDR3 is 13 amino acids long. The germline CDR1 and CDR2 sequences are GTSNPN and SVGIG (reference sequence). V lost 5 bases, J lost 4 bases, and 14 bases lay in between.

The V call is TRBV28, the J call TRBJ2-5; possible D gene TRBD2, 6 bases. V was pared by 3 bases and J by 5 bases, with 16 bases between. The CDR3 runs 15 residues. The V gene's germline CDR1 is MDHEN and CDR2 SYDVKM. This CDR3 is CASSFPGSGTETQYF. In DNA, the CDR3 is TGTGCCAGCAGTTTCCCCGGGAGTGGGACGGAGACCCAGTACTTC.

This clone was picked up one time. This chain links TRBV5-4 with TRBJ1-1, with D unclear. This CDR3 spans 15 amino acids. The germline gives CDR1 SGHNT, CDR2 YYREEE (reference sequence). Between the trimmed V and J ends, which lost 4 bases and 5 bases, there was a span of 18 bases. In nucleotides, the CDR3 is TGTGCCAGCAGCCGCATGGTCGGATCGGGGACTGAAGCTTTCTTT. It is translated as CASSRMVGSGTEAFF.

CDR3 nucleotides: TGTGCCAGCGACGGGAACTTAGCCAAAAACATTCAGTACTTC. Translated, it gives CASDGNLAKNIQYF. The gene calls are TRBV28 and TRBJ2-4; the D gene is possibly TRBD2 (5 bases). Germline values: CDR1 MDHEN, CDR2 SYDVKM. Trimming took off 8 bases at V and 0 bases at J, with 11 bases between the two ends. There are 14 residues in the CDR3.

Here the CDR3 reads CAWSKGGTDTQYF. The DNA for the CDR3 is TGTGCCTGGAGTAAAGGGGGCACAGATACGCAGTATTTT. This chain connects TRBV30 to TRBJ2-3, with a weak D call TRBD1 (5 bases). This CDR3 is 13 amino acids long. The V gene's germline CDR1 is GTSNPN and CDR2 SVGIG (reference sequence). Trimming removed 2 bases from V and 1 base from J, with 7 bases in between.

The rearrangement links TRBV10-3 to TRBJ2-3; the match to TRBD2 covers 13 bases. The CDR3 has 17 amino acids. Germline lookup yields CDR1 ENHRY and CDR2 SYGVKD. V was pared by 2 bases and J by 4 bases, with 6 bases of the junction left unmatched. The CDR3 DNA is TGTGCCATCAGTGAGGGAGGACTAGCGGGAGTTTCAGATACGCAGTATTTT. This codes for CAISEGGLAGVSDTQYF.

This chain joins TRBV2 and TRBJ1-4, with 11 bases aligning to TRBD1. CDR3 length: 14 amino acids. With 6 bases clipped from V and 7 bases from J, the junction kept 4 bases outside the gene matches. Germline CDR1 reads SNHLY; CDR2 reads FYNNEI. DNA for the CDR3: TGTGCCAGCAGCGGACAGGGGGCTTTTGAAAAACTGTTTTTT. It specifies CASSGQGAFEKLFF.

CDR3 DNA: TGTGCCAGCTCACCTCCCGCGGGGGGGCCCTACGAGCAGTACTTC. Translated, it gives CASSPPAGGPYEQYF. The chain combines TRBV18 with TRBJ2-7; 9 positions agree with TRBD2. CDR3 length equals 15 residues. J was trimmed by 2 bases and V by 3 bases; bases with no gene match: 5. Germline V gives CDR1 KGHSH, CDR2 LQKENI.

The CDR3 sequence is CASSTIAGGYTDTQYF. The CDR3 DNA is TGTGCCAGCAGCACCATAGCGGGAGGTTACACAGATACGCAGTATTTT. The V gene is TRBV9, the J gene TRBJ2-3, with 10 bases that match TRBD2. J gave up 2 bases and V 4 bases, and 7 bases lay outside the gene matches. The CDR3 has 16 amino acids. The germline V gene has CDR1 SGDLS and CDR2 YYNGEE.

This rearrangement joins TRBV28 to TRBJ1-2; TRBD1 matches at 9 bases. CDR1 is MDHEN and CDR2 is SYDVKM in the germline V gene. The CDR3 is 16 amino acids. V was pared by 6 bases and J by 2 bases, with 10 bases of the junction left unmatched. The CDR3 coding sequence is TGTGCCAGCAGGCCCCCTTTAGGGACAGGGAACTATGGCTACACCTTC. It codes for CASRPPLGTGNYGYTF.

CDR3 amino acids: CASSPWGGNEQFF. The CDR3 coding sequence is TGTGCCAGCAGTCCCTGGGGAGGGAATGAGCAGTTCTTC. The chain combines TRBV27 with TRBJ2-1; 7 bases line up with TRBD2. CDR3 length equals 13 residues. The V gene's germline CDR1 is MNHEY and CDR2 SMNVEV (reference sequence). The V segment lost 5 bases and the J segment 7 bases; nucleotides outside the gene matches: 5.

The rearrangement uses TRBV4-3 and TRBJ2-6; D ambiguous. V shed 4 bases and J shed 0 bases, with 7 bases lying between them. This CDR3 spans 15 amino acids. The germline CDR1 and CDR2 sequences are LGHNA and YSLEER. The CDR3 nucleotides read TGCGCCAGCAGCCCCCCCGGCTCTGGGGCCAACGTCCTGACTTTC. Translated, it gives CASSPPGSGANVLTF.

The chain employs TRBV2 and TRBJ2-2, with TRBD2 identical over 12 bases. J gave up 5 bases and V 7 bases, and 5 bases lay outside the gene matches. The germline V gene encodes CDR1 SNHLY and CDR2 FYNNEI. The CDR3 length is 15 residues. In DNA form, the CDR3 reads TGTGCCAGCAAAGCGGGGACTAGCGGGACCGGGGAGCTGTTTTTT. Encoded protein: CASKAGTSGTGELFF.

The chain links TRBV30 to TRBJ2-5; D is perhaps TRBD2 (6 bases). The CDR3 sequence is 13 residues long. The V and J ends lost 1 base and 3 bases respectively, with 9 bases between them. Germline V lookup: CDR1 GTSNPN, CDR2 SVGIG (reference sequence). CDR3: CAWSGLVEETQYF. The CDR3 nucleotides are TGTGCCTGGAGTGGACTAGTTGAAGAGACCCAGTACTTC.

The chain is built from TRBV11-2 and TRBJ1-2; no clear D gene. V was shortened by 1 base and J by 2 bases, with 11 bases between the two germline ends. The CDR3 loop spans 15 amino acids. Germline V gene data show CDR1 as SGHAT and CDR2 as FQNNGV. CDR3 in amino acids: CASSLVGRWNYGYTF. The CDR3 region has the DNA TGTGCCAGCAGCTTAGTCGGCAGGTGGAACTATGGCTACACCTTC.

The CDR3 DNA reads TGTGCCAGCAGCGCCAGGGTCTATAATTCACCCCTCCACTTT. It translates to CASSARVYNSPLHF. V gene TRBV9 combines with J gene TRBJ1-6, with a tentative D call TRBD1 (5 bases). Between the trimmed V and J ends, which lost 3 bases and 3 bases, there was a span of 7 bases. The CDR3 is made up of 14 amino acids. Germline CDR1 reads SGDLS; CDR2 reads YYNGEE.

The chain is built from TRBV6-1 and TRBJ1-3, with D possibly matching TRBD1 (6 bases). CDR1 is MNHNS, CDR2 SASEGT, per germline. The germline V and J ends were trimmed by 2 bases and 4 bases, with 12 bases remaining between them. CDR3 length equals 15 residues. Here the CDR3 reads CASSELGAWGNTIYF. The CDR3 DNA reads as TGTGCCAGCAGTGAATTGGGGGCCTGGGGAAACACCATATATTTT.

The chain combines TRBV10-2 with TRBJ2-6; 7 bases map to TRBD1. The length of the CDR3 is 18 residues. Germline loops: CDR1 WSHSY, CDR2 SAAADI. The ends lost 4 bases at V and 1 base at J; junction bases unmatched: 10. The chain's CDR3 is CASSVTGDSPSGANVLTF. The DNA of the CDR3 is TGCGCCAGCAGTGTTACAGGGGACAGCCCTTCTGGGGCCAACGTCCTGACTTTC.

CDR3 nucleotide sequence: TGTGCCAGCAGTGAGGAACTAGCGAGCTACTACGAGCAGTACTTC. Protein sequence: CASSEELASYYEQYF. The gene calls are TRBV6-1 and TRBJ2-7; 7 bases fit TRBD2. With 3 bases clipped from V and 3 bases from J, the junction kept 8 bases outside the gene matches. Germline CDR1 MNHNS, CDR2 SASEGT. CDR3 length: 15 amino acids.

The rearrangement uses TRBV19 and TRBJ1-5; D not resolved. Germline V gene lookup returns CDR1 LNHDA and CDR2 SQIVND (reference sequence). With 4 bases removed from V and 6 bases from J, the gap between germline ends came to 7 bases. The CDR3 covers 12 residues. The CDR3 spells CASSTVRQPQHF. The DNA of the CDR3 is TGTGCCAGTAGTACCGTCCGTCAGCCCCAGCATTTT.

This clone showed up just a few times. The CDR3 DNA reads TGCGCCAGCAGCTACGGACTCCCACCTAGGGAGCAGTACTTC. It is translated as CASSYGLPPREQYF. This rearrangement joins TRBV4-1 to TRBJ2-7; D is possibly TRBD2 (5 bases). Trimming shortened V by 5 bases and J by 7 bases, and 18 bases separated the two germline ends. Germline lookup yields CDR1 MGHRA and CDR2 YSYEKL. This CDR3 contains 14 residues.

This chain connects TRBV7-8 to TRBJ2-5, with 7 nucleotides matching TRBD1. Germline lookup yields CDR1 SGHVS and CDR2 FQNEAQ. V gave up 3 bases and J gave up 5 bases; unmatched junction bases: 6. This CDR3 is built from 14 residues. The chain's CDR3 is CASSFTGVGETQYF. The CDR3 DNA reads as TGTGCCAGCAGCTTCACAGGGGTCGGGGAGACCCAGTACTTC. The full variable domain, with the rest looked up from reference TRBV7-8 and TRBJ2-5, is GAGVSQSPRYKVAKRGQDVALRCDPISGHVSLFWYQQALGQGPEFLTYFQNEAQLDKSGLPSDRFFAERPEGSVSTLKIQRTQQEDSAVYLCASSFTGVGETQYFGPGTRLLVL.

The CDR3 loop is CASSEALSSYNEQFF. As DNA, the CDR3 is TGTGCCAGTAGTGAAGCCCTAAGCTCCTACAATGAGCAGTTCTTC. The chain has TRBV19 and TRBJ2-1, with D unclear. CDR1 is LNHDA, CDR2 SQIVND, per germline (reference sequence). Trimming removed 5 bases at V and 0 bases at J, with 11 bases between. The CDR3 covers 15 residues. Combining the CDR3 with reference TRBV19 and TRBJ2-1 gives the whole variable domain DGGITQSPKYLFRKEGQNVTLSCEQNLNHDAMYWYRQDPGQGLRLIYYSQIVNDFQKGDIAEGYSVSREKKESFPLTVTSAQKNPTAFYLCASSEALSSYNEQFFGPGTRLTVL.

The J gene is TRBJ2-1, the V gene TRBV7-6; 8 nucleotides line up with TRBD1. Germline CDR1 is SGHVS and CDR2 is FNYEAQ. V dropped 2 bases and J dropped 8; count of bases not matched to a gene: 8. The length of the CDR3 is 15 residues. This chain's CDR3 is CASSLSSDRVDEQFF. The DNA of the CDR3 is TGTGCCAGCAGCTTATCCTCGGACAGGGTCGATGAGCAGTTCTTC.

This chain connects TRBV19 to TRBJ1-5, with D uncertain. The germline V and J ends were trimmed by 1 base and 3 bases, with 7 bases remaining between them. CDR1 is LNHDA, CDR2 SQIVND, per germline (reference sequence). This CDR3 is 14 amino acids long. This CDR3 reads CASSIGSNNQPQHF. In DNA, the CDR3 is TGTGCCAGTAGTATAGGTAGCAACAATCAGCCCCAGCATTTT. Looking up the rest from reference TRBV19 and TRBJ1-5 gives the full variable domain: DGGITQSPKYLFRKEGQNVTLSCEQNLNHDAMYWYRQDPGQGLRLIYYSQIVNDFQKGDIAEGYSVSREKKESFPLTVTSAQKNPTAFYLCASSIGSNNQPQHFGDGTRLSIL.

This rearrangement joins TRBV28 to TRBJ1-5, with no clear D. The CDR3 consists of 13 residues. Germline assignment: CDR1 MDHEN and CDR2 SYDVKM. V lost 6 bases to trimming and J lost 5 bases, with 11 bases between them. The CDR3 DNA reads TGTGCCAGCAGCTACGGGGTTGATCAGCCCCAGCATTTT. As protein: CASSYGVDQPQHF. Full variable domain (missing parts from reference TRBV28 and TRBJ1-5): DVKVTQSSRYLVKRTGEKVFLECVQDMDHENMFWYRQDPGLGLRLIYFSYDVKMKEKGDIPEGYSVSREKKERFSLILESASTNQTSMYLCASSYGVDQPQHFGDGTRLSIL.

The rearrangement joins TRBV9 to TRBJ2-2; D gene uncertain. Germline V lookup: CDR1 SGDLS, CDR2 YYNGEE. Between the trimmed V and J ends, which lost 0 bases and 3 bases, there was a span of 6 bases. The CDR3 runs 14 residues. The chain's CDR3 is CASSVDPYTGELFF. CDR3 nucleotides: TGTGCCAGCAGCGTAGATCCTTACACCGGGGAGCTGTTTTTT. The complete variable domain, with remaining parts taken from reference TRBV9 and TRBJ2-2, reads DSGVTQTPKHLITATGQRVTLRCSPRSGDLSVYWYQQSLDQGLQFLIQYYNGEERAKGNILERFSAQQFPDLHSELNLSSLELGDSALYFCASSVDPYTGELFFGEGSRLTVL.

V gene TRBV19 combines with J gene TRBJ2-5; 10 bases align to TRBD1. Germline CDR1 and CDR2: LNHDA and SQIVND (reference sequence). The CDR3 covers 15 residues. With 5 bases clipped from V and 2 bases from J, the junction kept 5 bases outside the gene matches. The CDR3 loop is CASSYRQGAQETQYF. In nucleotides, the CDR3 is TGTGCCAGTAGTTACAGACAGGGGGCACAAGAGACCCAGTACTTC.